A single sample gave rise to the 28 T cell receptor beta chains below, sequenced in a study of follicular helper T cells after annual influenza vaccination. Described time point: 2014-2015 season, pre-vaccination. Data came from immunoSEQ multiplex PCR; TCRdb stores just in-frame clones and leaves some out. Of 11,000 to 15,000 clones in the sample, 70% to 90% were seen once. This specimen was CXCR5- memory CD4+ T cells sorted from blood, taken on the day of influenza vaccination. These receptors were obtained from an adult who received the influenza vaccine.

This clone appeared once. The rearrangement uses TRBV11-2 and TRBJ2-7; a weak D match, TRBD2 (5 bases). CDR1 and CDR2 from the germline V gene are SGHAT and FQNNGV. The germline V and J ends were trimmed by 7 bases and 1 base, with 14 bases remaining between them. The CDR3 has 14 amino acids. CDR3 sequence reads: CASTRIGGSYEQYF. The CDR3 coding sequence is TGTGCCAGCACCAGGATAGGCGGGTCCTACGAGCAGTACTTC.

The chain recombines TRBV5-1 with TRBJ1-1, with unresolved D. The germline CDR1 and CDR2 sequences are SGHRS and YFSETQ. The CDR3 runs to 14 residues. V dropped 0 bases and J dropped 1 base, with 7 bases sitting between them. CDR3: CASSLVARNTEAFF. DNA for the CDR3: TGCGCCAGCAGCTTGGTTGCTAGGAACACTGAAGCTTTCTTT.

CDR3 in amino acids: CAWSTNTIYF. Here the CDR3 DNA reads TGTGCCTGGAGTACGAACACCATATATTTT. V and J are TRBV30 and TRBJ1-3; D remains unclear. There are 10 residues in the CDR3. V dropped 2 bases and J dropped 7 bases, with 3 bases sitting between them. Germline loops: CDR1 GTSNPN, CDR2 SVGIG (reference sequence). Based on the CDR3 plus reference TRBV30 and TRBJ1-3, the full variable domain is SQTIHQWPATLVQPVGSPLSLECTVEGTSNPNLYWYRQAAGRGLQLLFYSVGIGQISSEVPQNLSASRPQDRQFILSSKKLLLSDSGFYLCAWSTNTIYFGEGSWLTVV.

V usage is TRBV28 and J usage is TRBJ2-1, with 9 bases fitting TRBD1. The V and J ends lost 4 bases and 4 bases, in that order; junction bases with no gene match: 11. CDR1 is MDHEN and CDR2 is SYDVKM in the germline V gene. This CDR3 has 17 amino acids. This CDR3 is CASSSYTPGQGYNEQFF. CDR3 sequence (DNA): TGTGCCAGCAGTTCGTACACTCCGGGACAGGGTTACAATGAGCAGTTCTTC.

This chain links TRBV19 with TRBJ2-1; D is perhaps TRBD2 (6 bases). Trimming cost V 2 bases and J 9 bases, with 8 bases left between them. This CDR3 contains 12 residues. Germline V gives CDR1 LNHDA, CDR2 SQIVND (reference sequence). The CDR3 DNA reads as TGTGCCAGTAGTATACGGGGAGGTGAGCAGTTCTTC. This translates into CASSIRGGEQFF.

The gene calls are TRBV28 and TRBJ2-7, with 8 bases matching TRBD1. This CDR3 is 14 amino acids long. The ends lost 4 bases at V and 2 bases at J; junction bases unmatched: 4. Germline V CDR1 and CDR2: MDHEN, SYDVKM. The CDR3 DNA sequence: TGTGCCAGCAGTTCCGGACAGGGAACCTACGAGCAGTACTTC. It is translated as CASSSGQGTYEQYF.

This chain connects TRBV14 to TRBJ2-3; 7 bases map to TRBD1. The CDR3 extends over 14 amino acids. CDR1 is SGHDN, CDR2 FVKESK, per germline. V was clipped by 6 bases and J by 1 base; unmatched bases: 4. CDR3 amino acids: CASRRTGGTDTQYF. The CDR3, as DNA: TGTGCCAGCAGGCGGACAGGAGGCACAGATACGCAGTATTTT.

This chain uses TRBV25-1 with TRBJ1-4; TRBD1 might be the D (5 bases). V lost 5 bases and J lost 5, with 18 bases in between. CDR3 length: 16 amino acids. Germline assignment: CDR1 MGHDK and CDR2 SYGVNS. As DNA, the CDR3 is TGTGCCAGCAGTAATCCGGGGCCAGTGTCAAATGAAAAACTGTTTTTT. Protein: CASSNPGPVSNEKLFF.

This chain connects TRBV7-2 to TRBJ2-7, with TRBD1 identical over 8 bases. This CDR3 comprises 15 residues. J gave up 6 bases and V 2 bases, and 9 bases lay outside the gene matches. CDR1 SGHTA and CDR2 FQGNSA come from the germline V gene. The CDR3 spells CASSLQGAASLEQYF. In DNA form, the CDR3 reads TGTGCCAGCAGCTTACAGGGGGCGGCATCCCTCGAGCAGTACTTC. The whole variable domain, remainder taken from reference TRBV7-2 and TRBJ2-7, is GAGVSQSPSNKVTEKGKDVELRCDPISGHTALYWYRQSLGQGLEFLIYFQGNSAPDKSGLPSDRFSAERTGGSVSTLTIQRTQQEDSAVYLCASSLQGAASLEQYFGPGTRLTVT.

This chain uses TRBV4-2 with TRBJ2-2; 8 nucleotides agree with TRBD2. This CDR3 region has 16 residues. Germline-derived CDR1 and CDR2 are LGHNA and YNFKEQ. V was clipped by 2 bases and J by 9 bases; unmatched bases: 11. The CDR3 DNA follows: TGTGCCAGCAGCCAATTGTTCAGGACTAGCTTGTGGGAGCTGTTTTTT. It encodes CASSQLFRTSLWELFF.

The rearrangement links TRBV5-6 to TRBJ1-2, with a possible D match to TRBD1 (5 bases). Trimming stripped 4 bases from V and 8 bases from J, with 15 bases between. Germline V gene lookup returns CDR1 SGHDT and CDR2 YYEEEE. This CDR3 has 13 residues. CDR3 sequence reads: CASSPDSIGGYTF. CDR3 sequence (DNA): TGTGCCAGCAGCCCTGACAGTATAGGGGGCTACACCTTC.

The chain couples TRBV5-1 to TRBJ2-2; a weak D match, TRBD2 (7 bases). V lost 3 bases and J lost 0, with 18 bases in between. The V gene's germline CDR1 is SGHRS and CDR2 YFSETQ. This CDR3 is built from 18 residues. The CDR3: CASSSGRGATPNTGELFF. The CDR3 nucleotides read TGCGCCAGCAGCTCAGGCCGGGGGGCCACTCCGAACACCGGGGAGCTGTTTTTT.

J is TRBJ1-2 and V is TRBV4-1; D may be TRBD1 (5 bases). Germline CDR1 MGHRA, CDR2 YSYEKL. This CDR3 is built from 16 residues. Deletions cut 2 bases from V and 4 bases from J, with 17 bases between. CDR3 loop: CASSQPRQGSFYGYTF. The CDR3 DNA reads TGCGCCAGCAGCCAACCAAGGCAGGGATCGTTCTATGGCTACACCTTC.

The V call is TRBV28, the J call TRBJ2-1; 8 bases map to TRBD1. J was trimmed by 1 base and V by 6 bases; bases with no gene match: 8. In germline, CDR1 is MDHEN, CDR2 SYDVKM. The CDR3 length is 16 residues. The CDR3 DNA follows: TGTGCCAGCAGCCCAGCAGGGGGCGCTTCCTACAATGAGCAGTTCTTC. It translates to CASSPAGGASYNEQFF.

The CDR3 region is CASSVGQVGEKLFF. CDR3 DNA: TGTGCCAGCAGCGTAGGACAGGTCGGTGAAAAACTGTTTTTT. V gene TRBV9 combines with J gene TRBJ1-4, with D possibly matching TRBD1 (6 bases). The V gene lost 0 bases and the J gene lost 7 bases, with 10 bases spanning the gap. The CDR3 has 14 amino acids. CDR1 is SGDLS, CDR2 YYNGEE, per germline.

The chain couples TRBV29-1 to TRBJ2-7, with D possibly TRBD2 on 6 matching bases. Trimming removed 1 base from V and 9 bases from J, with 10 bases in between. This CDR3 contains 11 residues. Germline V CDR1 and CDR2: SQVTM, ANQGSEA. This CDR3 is CSVEGGVGQYF. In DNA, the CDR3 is TGCAGCGTTGAAGGCGGGGTAGGGCAGTACTTC.

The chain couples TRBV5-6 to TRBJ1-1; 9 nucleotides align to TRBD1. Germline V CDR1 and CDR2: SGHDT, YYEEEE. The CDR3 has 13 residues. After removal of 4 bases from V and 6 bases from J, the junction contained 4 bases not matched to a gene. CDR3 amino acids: CASSQTGGSEAFF. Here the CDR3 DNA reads TGTGCCAGCAGCCAGACAGGGGGGTCTGAAGCTTTCTTT.

CDR3 nucleotides: TGTGCCAGCAAGGGGGGAGGTGCAGATACGCAGTATTTT. Residues: CASKGGGADTQYF. The chain recombines TRBV11-2 with TRBJ2-3; D possibly matches TRBD1 or TRBD2 (6 bases each). Deletions cut 7 bases from V and 4 bases from J, with 12 bases between. CDR1 SGHAT and CDR2 FQNNGV come from the germline V gene. The CDR3 contains 13 residues.

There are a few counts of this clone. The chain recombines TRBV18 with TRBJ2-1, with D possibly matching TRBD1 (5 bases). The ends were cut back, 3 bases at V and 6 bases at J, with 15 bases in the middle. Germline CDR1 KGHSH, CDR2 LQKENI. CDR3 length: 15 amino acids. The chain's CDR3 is CASSPILQRGNEQFF. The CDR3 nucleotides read TGTGCCAGCTCACCCATTTTACAAAGGGGCAATGAGCAGTTCTTC.

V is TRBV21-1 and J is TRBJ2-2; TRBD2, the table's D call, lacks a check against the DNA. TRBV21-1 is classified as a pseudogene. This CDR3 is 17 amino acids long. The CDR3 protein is CASSKIPHGVRTGELFF. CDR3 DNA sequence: TGTGCCAGCAGCAAAATCCCCCATGGAGTACGGACCGGGGAGCTGTTTTTT.

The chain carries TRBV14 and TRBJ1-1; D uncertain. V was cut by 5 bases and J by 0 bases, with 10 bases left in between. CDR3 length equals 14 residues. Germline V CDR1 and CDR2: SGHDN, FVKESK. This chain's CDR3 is CASSTLTLNTEAFF. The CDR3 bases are TGTGCCAGCAGCACACTTACCTTGAACACTGAAGCTTTCTTT.

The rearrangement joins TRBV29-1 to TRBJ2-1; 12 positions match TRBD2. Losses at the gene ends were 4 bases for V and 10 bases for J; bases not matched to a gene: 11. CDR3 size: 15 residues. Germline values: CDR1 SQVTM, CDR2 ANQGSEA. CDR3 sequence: CSVALLLAGGREQFF. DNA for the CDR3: TGCAGCGTTGCACTTCTGCTAGCGGGGGGGCGCGAGCAGTTCTTC.

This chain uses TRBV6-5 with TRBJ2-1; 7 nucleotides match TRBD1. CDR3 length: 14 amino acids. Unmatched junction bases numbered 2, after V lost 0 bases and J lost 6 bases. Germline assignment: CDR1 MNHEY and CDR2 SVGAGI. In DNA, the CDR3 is TGTGCCAGCAGTTACTCAACAGGGGCCAATGAGCAGTTCTTC. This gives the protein CASSYSTGANEQFF.

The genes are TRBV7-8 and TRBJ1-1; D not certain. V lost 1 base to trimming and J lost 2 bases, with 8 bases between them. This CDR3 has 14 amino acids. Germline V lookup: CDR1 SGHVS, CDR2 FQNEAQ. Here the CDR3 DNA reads TGTGCCAGCAGCTTAGTCCGCAGCAACACTGAAGCTTTCTTT. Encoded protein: CASSLVRSNTEAFF.

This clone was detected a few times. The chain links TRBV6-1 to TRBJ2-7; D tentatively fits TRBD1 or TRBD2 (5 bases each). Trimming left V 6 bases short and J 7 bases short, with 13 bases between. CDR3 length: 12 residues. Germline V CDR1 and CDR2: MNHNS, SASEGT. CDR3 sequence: CASSSGQREQYF. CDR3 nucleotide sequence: TGTGCCAGCAGCTCGGGGCAGCGGGAGCAGTACTTC.

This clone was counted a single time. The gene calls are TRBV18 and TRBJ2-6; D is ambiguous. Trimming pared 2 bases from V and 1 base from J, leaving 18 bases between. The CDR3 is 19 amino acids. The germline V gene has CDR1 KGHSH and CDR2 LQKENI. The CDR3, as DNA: TGTGCCAGCTCACCAACAAGTCAGGCAAAGGGTTCTGGGGCCAACGTCCTGACTTTC. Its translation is CASSPTSQAKGSGANVLTF. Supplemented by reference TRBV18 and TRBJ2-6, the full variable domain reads NAGVMQNPRHLVRRRGQEARLRCSPMKGHSHVYWYRQLPEEGLKFMVYLQKENIIDESGMPKERFSAEFPKEGPSILRIQQVVRGDSAAYFCASSPTSQAKGSGANVLTFGAGSRLTVL.

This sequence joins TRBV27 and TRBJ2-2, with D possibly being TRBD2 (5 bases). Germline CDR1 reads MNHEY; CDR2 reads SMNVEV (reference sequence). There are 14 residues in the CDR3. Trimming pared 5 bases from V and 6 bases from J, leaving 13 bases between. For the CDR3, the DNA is TGTGCCAGCAGTAAACAGAGGGTTGCCGGGGAGCTGTTTTTT. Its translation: CASSKQRVAGELFF.

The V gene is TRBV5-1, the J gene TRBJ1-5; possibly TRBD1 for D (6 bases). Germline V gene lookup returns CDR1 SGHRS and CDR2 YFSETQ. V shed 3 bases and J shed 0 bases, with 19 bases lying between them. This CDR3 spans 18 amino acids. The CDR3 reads CASSSCVSGDHSNQPQHF. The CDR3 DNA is TGCGCCAGCAGCTCGTGCGTGTCAGGGGACCATAGCAATCAGCCCCAGCATTTT. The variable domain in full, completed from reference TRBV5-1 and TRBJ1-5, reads KAGVTQTPRYLIKTRGQQVTLSCSPISGHRSVSWYQQTPGQGLQFLFEYFSETQRNKGNFPGRFSGRQFSNSRSEMNVSTLELGDSALYLCASSSCVSGDHSNQPQHFGDGTRLSIL.